The clone carrying this T cell receptor beta chain was seen a handful of times. Antigen specificity is unknown. This entry belongs to a study of human T cells and chemical hapten exposure. The overall study: There were weekly diphenylcyclopropenone doses to the scalp for patients throughout the approximately 25-week study. General study points: TCRs whose frequency exceeded 1 in 1000 remained the same following DPC sensitization. The study found expanded TCRs formed significantly more large CDR3 similarity clusters than controls.

Via MiXCR, TCRdb re-called the RACE reads, giving one row per CDR3 protein. Among 370,000 or so distinct CDR3 sequences listed, about 4.8% were seen once. This sample's time point: patch test 1, 2 weeks after DPC sensitization. Treatment denoted: therapeutic diphenylcyclopropenone sensitization with weekly scalp DPC. The total RNA was obtained from whole blood that was not fractionated. The receptor's source is a woman between 50 and 59 years old with alopecia areata. Some clones in this sample may be carry-over from other donors' samples. Source: whole blood, taken in connection with sensitization to the hapten diphenylcyclopropenone (DPC).

Here the CDR3 DNA reads TGCGCCAGCAGCTCCTGGGTAGCGGGGAATGAGCAGTTCTTC. It yields the protein CASSSWVAGNEQFF. V gene TRBV5-1 combines with J gene TRBJ2-1; 8 bases align to TRBD2. In germline, CDR1 is SGHRS, CDR2 YFSETQ. The CDR3 has 14 residues. J lost 7 bases, V lost 3 bases, and 6 bases had no gene match.